What follows describes a single TCR beta chain. This clone was counted only a few times. It lacks a known antigen. Within one base of it there is no much larger clone, and no base qualities were kept. The entry originates in a study of identifying expanded T cells in peripheral blood (dated by TCRdb to between 2017 and 2020). About the full investigation: Technical replicates were generated by sequencing separate aliquots of the same genomic DNA pool, and four replicates were compared pairwise. General study outcomes and caveats: Across all healthy donors, variance in clone template counts between approximately two-week samples was found to increase significantly with total template count. The beta-binomial model significantly reduced the number of clones called differentially abundant and the false-positive rate across all healthy-donor time intervals. It was expected by the authors that biological variance in healthy repertoires might increase further over much longer intervals, such as months to years. The binomial model flagged about 1.1 differentially abundant clones between technical replicates but around 16 over roughly two weeks and 19 over about 4 weeks.

No immune events such as infections were documented for the healthy donors during the collection period. Blood repertoires from healthy donors were used as a training cohort for calibrating time-dependent variance in a beta-binomial model of differential abundance of T-cell clones. There were roughly ten healthy donors in the training cohort, of whom 3 were female and 7 were male. Donor ages ranged from about 29 to 70 years, with an average of about 44 years. Obtained from a commercial supplier, whole blood was collected from each healthy donor at three time points set 2 to 3 weeks apart. For immunosequencing, genomic DNA was extracted from whole blood that had not been sorted. From the cysteine up to the phenylalanine, the CDR3 has a length of 13 residues. Only the CDR3 DNA is retained, 39 bases long and in frame from the first base. The junction shows trimming of 3 bases on V and 4 bases on J, plus 9 bases between the germline ends. As encoded in the germline V gene, CDR1 is SNHLY while CDR2 is FYNNEI.

The immunoSEQ Assay, which relies on bias-controlled multiplex PCR amplification of genomic DNA, was used to profile TCRbeta CDR3 regions. The original pipeline was this. The absolute abundance of each unique TCRbeta CDR3 region was quantified after sequences were collapsed and filtered. Differential abundance was assessed using a binomial (Fisher-equivalent) model and a beta-binomial model in which time-dependent variance fitted from healthy donors was added. Clones with fewer than 5 combined templates were excluded, and clones with Benjamini-Hochberg FDR below 0.01 were called differentially abundant. In the beta-binomial model, variance was expressed as a function of the total template count across the two samples, in the form v = (b*log(k)+a)^2. The table was pulled from immuneACCESS by TCRdb, which kept in-frame rearrangements only. Such tables lose some clones; where checked, under half of the loss comes from unresolved V genes, and the rest has no known cause. Clone size and V and J calls were adopted from that table, with D and trimming inferred from the DNA. The table for this sample lists about 97,000 clones; roughly 87% of them were counted only once. About a sixth of the sample rests with the top ten.

Recombination linked TRBV2 to TRBJ1-2, with an unclear D gene assignment. The TCR comes from a person aged 18-70 years in good health. The sample was blood. The sequenced DNA: TGTGCCAGCAGTGACACGTCTGGCTATGGCTACACCTTC. Its translation reads: CASSDTSGYGYTF.